This TCR beta chain was found in a study of beta chain features in type 1 diabetes. The study's findings and limits: Shorter templates may be favored by PCR, equally so in patients and controls. Any HLA type influence on TCRB rearrangement was left unresolved here.

Each of the CD4+ naive, central memory, regulatory and stem cell-like memory populations was sorted via CD45RO/CCR7/CD25/CD127/CD95/CD27. The CDR3 totals 15 residues. This clone turned up a few times. Its antigen is as yet unknown. Isolated RNA was reverse transcribed in full, so expressed TCRB transcripts were sequenced. Profiled with immunoSEQ multiplex PCR; TCRdb holds only in-frame clones, not every one. The table records roughly 230,000 clones, over 7.5% of them present only once. Material for sequencing was naive CD4+ T cells from blood. This chain uses TRBV21-1 with TRBJ2-7; the D call of TRBD1 is as the table states it, not checked on the DNA. TRBV21-1 is described as a pseudogene. The clonotype comes from a woman under 30 in good health. The CDR3, as DNA: TGTGCCAGCGGGGTACCTGAACTATCGGACAACGAGCAGTACTTC. Residues: CASGVPELSDNEQYF.